Listed below are T cell receptor beta chains from one sample, sequenced in a study of blood T cell repertoires in COVID-19. Produced via immunoSEQ multiplex PCR; TCRdb's table is partial and in-frame only. The profile covers around 250,000 clones, with roughly 89% appearing a single time and about 2.2% taken by the ten largest. Material: peripheral blood. The source is a man in his thirties or forties who had recovered from COVID-19. CDR3s include the opening cysteine and the closing phenylalanine or tryptophan. Each record gives: D gene, J gene, V gene, clone size, CDR3 length, CDR3 protein, CDR3 DNA. A D gene is named only where the DNA matches it firmly. Some rows have no size entry. The others give once, few or many, or a class for an expanded clone.

d_gene: -
j_gene: TRBJ1-1
v_gene: TRBV11-2
abundance: -
len: 12
CDR3aa: CASGRTNTEAFF
CDR3nt: TGTGCCAGCGGGAGGACGAACACTGAAGCTTTCTTT

d_gene: -
j_gene: TRBJ1-4
v_gene: TRBV18
abundance: -
len: 14
CDR3aa: CASSPPTEDEKLFF
CDR3nt: TGTGCCAGCTCACCACCGACGGAGGATGAAAAACTGTTTTTT

d_gene: -
j_gene: TRBJ1-1
v_gene: TRBV5-1
abundance: -
len: 15
CDR3aa: CASSLAPGWDTEAFF
CDR3nt: TGCGCCAGCAGCCTTGCACCGGGTTGGGACACTGAAGCTTTCTTT

d_gene: -
j_gene: TRBJ2-3
v_gene: TRBV3-1/TRBV3-2
abundance: -
len: 19
CDR3aa: CASSQDGAGLAYSTDTQYF
CDR3nt: TGTGCCAGCAGCCAAGATGGTGCGGGGCTAGCCTATTCCACAGATACGCAGTATTTT

d_gene: -
j_gene: TRBJ2-2
v_gene: TRBV11-3
abundance: -
len: 12
CDR3aa: CASSLWLGELFF
CDR3nt: TGTGCCAGCAGCTTATGGCTCGGGGAGCTGTTTTTT

d_gene: -
j_gene: TRBJ2-3
v_gene: TRBV7-2
abundance: once
len: 15
CDR3aa: CASTPAAKSTDTQYF
CDR3nt: TGTGCCAGCACCCCCGCGGCAAAGAGCACAGATACGCAGTATTTT

d_gene: TRBD1
j_gene: TRBJ1-4
v_gene: TRBV3-1/TRBV3-2
abundance: -
len: 14
CDR3aa: CASCRQGPNEKLFF
CDR3nt: TGTGCCAGCTGCCGACAGGGACCGAATGAAAAACTGTTTTTT

d_gene: -
j_gene: TRBJ2-5
v_gene: TRBV25-1
abundance: -
len: 12
CDR3aa: CASTGGQETQYF
CDR3nt: TGTGCCAGCACAGGGGGGCAGGAGACCCAGTACTTC

d_gene: -
j_gene: TRBJ2-7
v_gene: TRBV19
abundance: -
len: 15
CDR3aa: CASSISSGVLYEQYF
CDR3nt: TGTGCCAGTAGTATCTCGTCAGGTGTTCTCTACGAGCAGTACTTC

d_gene: -
j_gene: TRBJ1-4
v_gene: TRBV2
abundance: -
len: 15
CDR3aa: CASSPDRSLNEKLFF
CDR3nt: TGTGCCAGCAGTCCAGACAGGAGCCTTAATGAAAAACTGTTTTTT

d_gene: -
j_gene: TRBJ1-1
v_gene: TRBV7-2
abundance: -
len: 14
CDR3aa: CASSLLRVITEAFF
CDR3nt: TGTGCCAGCAGCTTACTCAGGGTGATCACTGAAGCTTTCTTT

d_gene: TRBD1
j_gene: TRBJ1-4
v_gene: TRBV3-1/TRBV3-2
abundance: -
len: 15
CDR3aa: CASSQSTGRGEKLFF
CDR3nt: TGTGCCAGCAGCCAGTCGACAGGGAGAGGTGAAAAACTGTTTTTT

d_gene: -
j_gene: TRBJ1-2
v_gene: TRBV7-9
abundance: -
len: 16
CDR3aa: CASSSWDFQRDYGYTF
CDR3nt: TGTGCCAGCAGCTCCTGGGACTTCCAGAGGGACTATGGCTACACCTTC

d_gene: -
j_gene: TRBJ1-1
v_gene: TRBV30
abundance: -
len: 13
CDR3aa: CAWSVSPNTEAFF
CDR3nt: TGTGCCTGGAGTGTATCCCCAAACACTGAAGCTTTCTTT

d_gene: TRBD1
j_gene: TRBJ2-5
v_gene: TRBV5-1
abundance: -
len: 14
CDR3aa: CASSPTGWGETQYF
CDR3nt: TGCGCCAGCAGCCCGACAGGGTGGGGGGAGACCCAGTACTTC

d_gene: -
j_gene: TRBJ2-3
v_gene: TRBV30
abundance: -
len: 13
CDR3aa: CAWSRTGRDTQYF
CDR3nt: TGTGCCTGGAGTCGTACAGGGAGAGATACGCAGTATTTT

d_gene: TRBD1
j_gene: TRBJ2-7
v_gene: TRBV3-1/TRBV3-2
abundance: -
len: 14
CDR3aa: CASSQKTGVYEQYF
CDR3nt: TGTGCCAGCAGCCAAAAGACAGGGGTCTACGAGCAGTACTTC

d_gene: TRBD2
j_gene: TRBJ2-5
v_gene: TRBV20-1
abundance: -
len: 16
CDR3aa: CSASPLLAGVQETQYF
CDR3nt: TGCAGTGCTAGTCCCCTACTAGCGGGGGTCCAAGAGACCCAGTACTTC

d_gene: TRBD1
j_gene: TRBJ1-2
v_gene: TRBV7-9
abundance: -
len: 14
CDR3aa: CASSHTGGQSGYTF
CDR3nt: TGTGCCAGCAGCCATACAGGGGGGCAGAGTGGCTACACCTTC

d_gene: -
j_gene: TRBJ2-2
v_gene: TRBV12-5
abundance: -
len: 14
CDR3aa: CASGSSPNTGELFF
CDR3nt: TGTGCTAGTGGTTCGTCCCCGAACACCGGGGAGCTGTTTTTT

d_gene: -
j_gene: TRBJ1-1
v_gene: TRBV6-1
abundance: once
len: 15
CDR3aa: CASSEGWGGNTEAFF
CDR3nt: TGTGCCAGCAGTGAAGGTTGGGGCGGGAACACTGAAGCTTTCTTT

d_gene: -
j_gene: TRBJ1-5
v_gene: TRBV19
abundance: -
len: 15
CDR3aa: CASSIAGSGNQPQHF
CDR3nt: TGTGCCAGTAGTATTGCGGGGAGTGGCAATCAGCCCCAGCATTTT

d_gene: -
j_gene: TRBJ2-7
v_gene: TRBV28
abundance: -
len: 13
CDR3aa: CASSLQGLYEQYF
CDR3nt: TGTGCCAGCAGTTTACAGGGACTTTACGAGCAGTACTTC

d_gene: TRBD1
j_gene: TRBJ1-2
v_gene: TRBV25-1
abundance: -
len: 15
CDR3aa: CASSRGTGLDYGYTF
CDR3nt: TGTGCCAGCAGTAGGGGGACAGGGCTCGACTATGGCTACACCTTC

d_gene: -
j_gene: TRBJ1-1
v_gene: TRBV5-1
abundance: once
len: 13
CDR3aa: CASSLAVTTEAFF
CDR3nt: TGCGCCAGCAGCTTAGCCGTTACCACTGAAGCTTTCTTT

d_gene: -
j_gene: TRBJ2-1
v_gene: TRBV12-3/TRBV12-4
abundance: -
len: 13
CDR3aa: CASSQNSNNEQFF
CDR3nt: TGTGCCAGCAGCCAAAACTCAAACAATGAGCAGTTCTTC

d_gene: -
j_gene: TRBJ1-2
v_gene: TRBV7-8
abundance: -
len: 14
CDR3aa: CASSLAGTPRGYTF
CDR3nt: TGTGCCAGCAGCTTAGCTGGGACACCTCGGGGCTACACCTTC

d_gene: -
j_gene: TRBJ1-1
v_gene: TRBV18
abundance: -
len: 16
CDR3aa: CASSPGGMGLATEAFF
CDR3nt: TGTGCCAGCTCACCAGGGGGGATGGGGCTGGCCACTGAAGCTTTCTTT

d_gene: -
j_gene: TRBJ2-2
v_gene: TRBV19
abundance: -
len: 13
CDR3aa: CASSQGNTGELFF
CDR3nt: TGTGCCAGTAGCCAGGGGAACACCGGGGAGCTGTTTTTT

d_gene: -
j_gene: TRBJ1-6
v_gene: TRBV6-5
abundance: -
len: 15
CDR3aa: CASTLQGTYNSPLHF
CDR3nt: TGTGCCAGCACCCTACAGGGAACTTATAATTCACCCCTCCACTTT

d_gene: TRBD1
j_gene: TRBJ2-2
v_gene: TRBV7-8
abundance: once
len: 14
CDR3aa: CASSLLRDSGELFF
CDR3nt: TGTGCCAGCAGCTTACTCCGGGACAGCGGGGAGCTGTTTTTT

d_gene: -
j_gene: TRBJ1-1
v_gene: TRBV6-5
abundance: -
len: 15
CDR3aa: CASRSGGGPNTEAFF
CDR3nt: TGTGCCAGCAGGAGTGGCGGGGGCCCGAACACTGAAGCTTTCTTT

d_gene: -
j_gene: TRBJ1-2
v_gene: TRBV20-1
abundance: -
len: 11
CDR3aa: CKGVPNYGYTF
CDR3nt: TGCAAGGGGGTCCCCAACTATGGCTACACCTTC

d_gene: -
j_gene: TRBJ2-3
v_gene: TRBV11-2
abundance: -
len: 15
CDR3aa: CASSSFGVSTDTQYF
CDR3nt: TGTGCCAGCAGCTCGTTCGGGGTAAGCACAGATACGCAGTATTTT